This T cell receptor (beta chain) was identified in a study of CD8 T cells in Susac syndrome. V lost 5 bases and J 4 bases, leaving 15 bases between the germline ends. The germline V gene encodes CDR1 SGHRS and CDR2 YFSETQ. This CDR3 has 14 residues. Only a few counts were recorded for this clonotype. Sequencing of TCR beta was performed on blood CD8+ T cells and on blood CD4+ T cells. RNA totalling about 0.5 to 1 ug underwent reverse transcription with random hexamers. immunoSEQ multiplex PCR amplified TCR beta CDR3 across 54 Vbeta, 13 Jbeta. TCRdb reprocessed the immunoSEQ multiplex PCR reads via MiXCR and lists one record per CDR3 protein. Of about 440,000 distinct CDR3 sequences listed, around 85% are singletons.

The V and J genes are TRBV5-1 and TRBJ1-1; D not certain. Sequencing was carried out using CD8+ T cells from PBMCs. This receptor was obtained from a human donor with multiple sclerosis. This CDR3 is CASSSELSPTEAFF. CDR3 nucleotides: TGCGCCAGCAGTTCGGAACTGTCCCCCACTGAAGCTTTCTTT.